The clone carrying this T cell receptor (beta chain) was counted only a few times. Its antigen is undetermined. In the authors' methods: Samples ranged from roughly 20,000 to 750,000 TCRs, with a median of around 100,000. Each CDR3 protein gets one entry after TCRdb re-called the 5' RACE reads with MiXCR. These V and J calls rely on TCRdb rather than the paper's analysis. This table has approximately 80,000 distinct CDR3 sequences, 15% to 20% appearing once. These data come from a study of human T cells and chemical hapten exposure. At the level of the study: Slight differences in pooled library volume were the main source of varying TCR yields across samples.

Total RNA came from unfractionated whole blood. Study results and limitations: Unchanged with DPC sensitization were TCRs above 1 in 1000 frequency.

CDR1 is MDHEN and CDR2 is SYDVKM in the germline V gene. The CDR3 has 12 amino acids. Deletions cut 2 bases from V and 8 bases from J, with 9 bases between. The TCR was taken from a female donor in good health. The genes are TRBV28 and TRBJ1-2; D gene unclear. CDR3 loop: CASSLPLGGYTF. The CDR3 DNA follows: TGTGCCAGCAGTTTACCCTTGGGAGGCTACACCTTC.